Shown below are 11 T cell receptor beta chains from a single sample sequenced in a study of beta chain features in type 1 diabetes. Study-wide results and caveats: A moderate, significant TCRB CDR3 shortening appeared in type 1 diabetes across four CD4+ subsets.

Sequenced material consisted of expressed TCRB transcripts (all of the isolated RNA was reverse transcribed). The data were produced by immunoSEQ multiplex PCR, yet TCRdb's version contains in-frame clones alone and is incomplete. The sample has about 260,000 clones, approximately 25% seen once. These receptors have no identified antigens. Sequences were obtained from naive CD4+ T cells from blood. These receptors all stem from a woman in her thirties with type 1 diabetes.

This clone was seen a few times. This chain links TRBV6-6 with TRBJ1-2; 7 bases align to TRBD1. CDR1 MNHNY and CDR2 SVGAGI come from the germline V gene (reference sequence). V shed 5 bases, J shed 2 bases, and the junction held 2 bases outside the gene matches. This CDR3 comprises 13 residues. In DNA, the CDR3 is TGTGCCAGCAGTGGACAGGTGAACTATGGCTACACCTTC. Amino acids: CASSGQVNYGYTF.

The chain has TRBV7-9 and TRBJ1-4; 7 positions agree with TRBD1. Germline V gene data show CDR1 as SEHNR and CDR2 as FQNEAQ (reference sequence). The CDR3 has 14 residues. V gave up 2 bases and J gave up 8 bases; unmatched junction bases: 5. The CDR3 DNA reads TGTGCCAGCAGCTTAAATCAGGGGGAGGAAAAACTGTTTTTT. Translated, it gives CASSLNQGEEKLFF.

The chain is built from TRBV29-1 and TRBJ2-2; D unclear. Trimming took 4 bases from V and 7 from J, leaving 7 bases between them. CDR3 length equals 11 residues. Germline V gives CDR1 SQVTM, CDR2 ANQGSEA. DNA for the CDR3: TGCAGCGTTGCGTTAGTCGGGGAGCTGTTTTTT. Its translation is CSVALVGELFF.

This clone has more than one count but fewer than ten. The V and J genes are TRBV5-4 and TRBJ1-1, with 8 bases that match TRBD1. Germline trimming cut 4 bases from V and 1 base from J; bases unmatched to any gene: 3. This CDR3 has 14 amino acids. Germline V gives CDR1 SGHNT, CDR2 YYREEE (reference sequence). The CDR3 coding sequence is TGTGCCAGCAGCCGAGGACAGGGGAACACTGAAGCTTTCTTT. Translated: CASSRGQGNTEAFF.

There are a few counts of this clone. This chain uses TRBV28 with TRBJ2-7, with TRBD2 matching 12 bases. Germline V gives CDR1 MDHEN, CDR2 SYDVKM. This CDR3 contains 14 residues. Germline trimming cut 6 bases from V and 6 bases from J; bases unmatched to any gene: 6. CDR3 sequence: CASSRTSGILEQYF. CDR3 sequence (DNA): TGTGCCAGCAGCAGGACTAGCGGGATACTCGAGCAGTACTTC.

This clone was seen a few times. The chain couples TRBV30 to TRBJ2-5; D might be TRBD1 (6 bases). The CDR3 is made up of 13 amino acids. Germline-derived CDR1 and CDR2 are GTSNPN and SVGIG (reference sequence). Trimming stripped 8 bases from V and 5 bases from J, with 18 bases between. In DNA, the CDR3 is TGTGCCAGGGGGACCGGGGCCGGGGAGACCCAGTACTTC. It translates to CARGTGAGETQYF.

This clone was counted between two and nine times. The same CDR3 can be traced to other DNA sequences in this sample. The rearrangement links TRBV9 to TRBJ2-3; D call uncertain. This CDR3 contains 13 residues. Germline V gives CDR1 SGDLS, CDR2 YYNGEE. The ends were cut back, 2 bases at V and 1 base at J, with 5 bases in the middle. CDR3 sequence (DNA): TGTGCCAGCAGCGTCCAGGGCACAGATACGCAGTATTTT. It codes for CASSVQGTDTQYF.

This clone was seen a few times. CDR3 loop: CASSALAGGPYEQFF. CDR3 sequence (DNA): TGTGCCAGCAGCGCACTAGCGGGAGGGCCCTATGAGCAGTTCTTC. The chain links TRBV9 to TRBJ2-1; 13 bases align to TRBD2. The CDR3 has 15 amino acids. The ends lost 3 bases at V and 8 bases at J; junction bases unmatched: 5. Germline V lookup: CDR1 SGDLS, CDR2 YYNGEE.

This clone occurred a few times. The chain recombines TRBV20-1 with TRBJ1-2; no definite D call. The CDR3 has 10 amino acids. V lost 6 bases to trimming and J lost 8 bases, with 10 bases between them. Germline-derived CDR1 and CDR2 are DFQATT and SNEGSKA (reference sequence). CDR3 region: CSAYWRGYTF. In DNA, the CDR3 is TGCAGTGCCTACTGGAGAGGCTACACCTTC.

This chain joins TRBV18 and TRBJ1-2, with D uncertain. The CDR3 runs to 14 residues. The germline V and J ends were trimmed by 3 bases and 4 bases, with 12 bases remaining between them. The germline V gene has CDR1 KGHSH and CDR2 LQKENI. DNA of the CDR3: TGTGCCAGCTCACCCGGGGAGGGCGGCTATGGCTACACCTTC. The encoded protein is CASSPGEGGYGYTF.

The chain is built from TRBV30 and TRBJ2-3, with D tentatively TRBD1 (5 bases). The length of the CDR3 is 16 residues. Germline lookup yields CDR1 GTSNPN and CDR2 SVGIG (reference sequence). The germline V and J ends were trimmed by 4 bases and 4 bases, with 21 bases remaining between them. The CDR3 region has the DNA TGTGCCTGGAAAAAGTTCGGGTCCAGGGTCCCAGATACGCAGTATTTT. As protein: CAWKKFGSRVPDTQYF.